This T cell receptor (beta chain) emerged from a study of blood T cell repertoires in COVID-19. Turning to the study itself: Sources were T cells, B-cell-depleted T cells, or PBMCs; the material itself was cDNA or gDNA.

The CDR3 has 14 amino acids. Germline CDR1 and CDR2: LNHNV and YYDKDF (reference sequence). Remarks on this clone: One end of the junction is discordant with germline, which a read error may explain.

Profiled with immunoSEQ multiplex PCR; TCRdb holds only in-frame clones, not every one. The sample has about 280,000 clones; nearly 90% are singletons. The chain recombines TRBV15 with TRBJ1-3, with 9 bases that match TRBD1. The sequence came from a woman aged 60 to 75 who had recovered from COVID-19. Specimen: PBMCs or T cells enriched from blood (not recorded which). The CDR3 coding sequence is TGTGCCACCAGCAGAGACCCCCGACAGGGGGTTGCTGATTTT. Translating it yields CATSRDPRQGVADF.